A single sample is the source of the 10 T cell receptor beta chains below, sequenced in a study of blood T cell repertoires in COVID-19. Sequenced by immunoSEQ multiplex PCR; TCRdb stores in-frame clones only, minus some. The repertoire holds 180,000 or so clones, with roughly 76% as singletons. Sequenced material: peripheral blood. The receptor set was obtained from a woman aged 40 to 49 with COVID-19, enrolled during active disease.

The rearrangement links TRBV11-2 to TRBJ2-1; 16 bases map to TRBD2. The J segment lost 8 bases and the V segment lost 4 bases, leaving 11 bases of the junction unmatched. The length of the CDR3 is 18 residues. In germline, CDR1 is SGHAT, CDR2 FQNNGV. CDR3 sequence (DNA): TGTGCCAGCAGCTCCAACGCGGGACTAGCGGGGGGGATCGATGAGCAGTTCTTC. Translation: CASSSNAGLAGGIDEQFF.

V gene TRBV28 combines with J gene TRBJ2-6; no firm D call. The V gene's germline CDR1 is MDHEN and CDR2 SYDVKM. This CDR3 comprises 15 residues. Trimming removed 5 bases from V and 4 bases from J, with 12 bases in between. The CDR3 DNA reads TGTGCCAGCAGTACCGTCGGGTCAGGGGCCAACGTCCTGACTTTC. Translation gives CASSTVGSGANVLTF.

The chain joins TRBV7-2 to TRBJ1-5, with 8 bases lining up with TRBD1. There are 15 residues in the CDR3. With 5 bases clipped from V and 5 bases from J, the junction kept 8 bases outside the gene matches. Germline CDR1 reads SGHTA; CDR2 reads FQGNSA. In DNA, the CDR3 is TGTGCCAGCAGCCTATTCCACAGGGGGGATCAGCCCCAGCATTTT. Protein product: CASSLFHRGDQPQHF.

This clone was seen just once. This chain links TRBV19 with TRBJ1-3; no reliable D call. The CDR3 is made up of 14 amino acids. CDR1 LNHDA and CDR2 SQIVND come from the germline V gene (reference sequence). The germline V and J ends were trimmed by 4 bases and 1 base, with 8 bases remaining between them. The CDR3 nucleotides are TGTGCCAGTAGTACGACACATTCTGGAAACACCATATATTTT. Its protein is CASSTTHSGNTIYF.

V usage is TRBV6-4 and J usage is TRBJ2-3; a weak D match, TRBD1 (6 bases). CDR3 length: 14 residues. Germline values: CDR1 MRHNA, CDR2 SNTAGT. V gave up 2 bases and J gave up 0 bases, with 6 bases separating them. In DNA form, the CDR3 reads TGTGCCAGCAGTGACAGGGGGAGCACAGATACGCAGTATTTT. This gives the protein CASSDRGSTDTQYF.

The CDR3 DNA follows: TGCAGCGTTGAGGACAGTGTCGACGAGACCCAGTACTTC. It codes for CSVEDSVDETQYF. The chain carries TRBV29-1 and TRBJ2-5, with TRBD1 as a possible D gene (6 bases). Trimming left V 3 bases short and J 5 bases short, with 13 bases between. CDR1 is SQVTM and CDR2 is ANQGSEA in the germline V gene. The CDR3 extends over 13 amino acids.

The chain combines TRBV27 with TRBJ2-7, with 10 bases matching TRBD2. V shed 0 bases and J 3 bases; nucleotides not matched to a gene: 5. The germline CDR1 and CDR2 sequences are MNHEY and SMNVEV (reference sequence). The CDR3 length is 16 residues. As DNA, the CDR3 is TGTGCCAGCAGTTTATCGGTCCCTAGCGGGAGCTACGAGCAGTACTTC. It specifies CASSLSVPSGSYEQYF.

This chain joins TRBV19 and TRBJ2-2; TRBD1 matches 7 bases. Losses at the gene ends were 6 bases for V and 6 bases for J; bases not matched to a gene: 13. This CDR3 is built from 16 residues. Germline CDR1 reads LNHDA; CDR2 reads SQIVND (reference sequence). The DNA of the CDR3 is TGTGCCAGTAGGGGACCGGGACAGACCCTGTCCGGGGAGCTGTTTTTT. Protein: CASRGPGQTLSGELFF.

Remarks on this clone: One end of the junction varies from germline; a read error may be responsible. The chain joins TRBV6-5 to TRBJ2-1; D may be TRBD1 (5 bases). The CDR3 sequence is 12 residues long. In germline, CDR1 is MNHEY, CDR2 SVGAGI. As DNA, the CDR3 is TGTGCCGTACAAATTTCAGGGAATGCGCAGTTCTTC. Translating gives CAVQISGNAQFF.

The chain has TRBV18 and TRBJ2-3; 16 bases are a match to TRBD2. Trimming cost V 0 bases and J 6 bases; bases outside gene matches: 3. The CDR3 covers 17 residues. Looked up from germline, CDR1 is KGHSH and CDR2 is LQKENI. The CDR3 DNA sequence: TGTGCCAGCTCACCACCGGGACTAGCGGGAGGGAAGGATACGCAGTATTTT. As protein: CASSPPGLAGGKDTQYF.